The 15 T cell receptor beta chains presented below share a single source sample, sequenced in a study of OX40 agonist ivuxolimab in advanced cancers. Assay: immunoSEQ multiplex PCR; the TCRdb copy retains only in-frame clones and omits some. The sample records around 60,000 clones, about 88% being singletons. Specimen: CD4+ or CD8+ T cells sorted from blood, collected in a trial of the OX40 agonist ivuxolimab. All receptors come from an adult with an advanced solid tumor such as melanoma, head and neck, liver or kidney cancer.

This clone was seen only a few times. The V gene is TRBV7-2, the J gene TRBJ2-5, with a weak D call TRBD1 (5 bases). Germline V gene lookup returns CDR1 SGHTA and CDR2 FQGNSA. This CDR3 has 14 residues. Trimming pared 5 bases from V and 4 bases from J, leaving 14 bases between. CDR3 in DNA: TGTGCCAGCAGCCCCGGCAGTGGGGCAGAGACCCAGTACTTC. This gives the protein CASSPGSGAETQYF.

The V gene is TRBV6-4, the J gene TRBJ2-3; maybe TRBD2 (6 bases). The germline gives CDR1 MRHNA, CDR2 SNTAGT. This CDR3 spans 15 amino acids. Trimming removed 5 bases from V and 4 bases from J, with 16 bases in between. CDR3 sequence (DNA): TGTGCCAGCAGTCCCACATGGGACTCCTCAGATACGCAGTATTTT. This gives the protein CASSPTWDSSDTQYF.

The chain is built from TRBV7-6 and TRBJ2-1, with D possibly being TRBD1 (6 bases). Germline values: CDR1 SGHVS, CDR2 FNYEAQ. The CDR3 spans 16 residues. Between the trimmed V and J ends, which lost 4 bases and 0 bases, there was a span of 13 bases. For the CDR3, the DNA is TGTGCCAGCAGCTCCTCAGGGGCCAGCTCCTACAATGAGCAGTTCTTC. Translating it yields CASSSSGASSYNEQFF. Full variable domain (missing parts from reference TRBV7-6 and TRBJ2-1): GAGVSQSPRYKVTKRGQDVALRCDPISGHVSLYWYRQALGQGPEFLTYFNYEAQQDKSGLPNDRFSAERPEGSISTLTIQRTEQRDSAMYRCASSSSGASSYNEQFFGPGTRLTVL.

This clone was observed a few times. CDR3 sequence reads: CASSSTGGLYLHEQYF. The DNA of the CDR3 is TGTGCCAGCAGTTCCACTGGGGGGCTCTACCTGCACGAGCAGTACTTC. This chain joins TRBV28 and TRBJ2-7; D may correspond to TRBD1 or TRBD2 (6 bases each). The CDR3 sequence is 16 residues long. V was shortened by 4 bases and J by 5 bases, with 21 bases between the two germline ends. Germline V CDR1 and CDR2: MDHEN, SYDVKM.

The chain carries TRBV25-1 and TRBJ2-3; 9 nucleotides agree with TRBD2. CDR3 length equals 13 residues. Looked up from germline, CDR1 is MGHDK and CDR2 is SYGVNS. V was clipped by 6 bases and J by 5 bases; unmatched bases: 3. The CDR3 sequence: CASRAGGEDTQYF. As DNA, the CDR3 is TGTGCCAGCAGAGCGGGAGGTGAAGATACGCAGTATTTT.

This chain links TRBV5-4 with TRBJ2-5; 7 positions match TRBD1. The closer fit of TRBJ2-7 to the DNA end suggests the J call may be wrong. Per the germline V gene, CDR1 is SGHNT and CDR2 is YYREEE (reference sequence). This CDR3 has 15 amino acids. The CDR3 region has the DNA TGTGCCAGCAGCTTGGGGCGTGACAGGGCCTACGAGCAGTACTTC. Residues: CASSLGRDRAYEQYF.

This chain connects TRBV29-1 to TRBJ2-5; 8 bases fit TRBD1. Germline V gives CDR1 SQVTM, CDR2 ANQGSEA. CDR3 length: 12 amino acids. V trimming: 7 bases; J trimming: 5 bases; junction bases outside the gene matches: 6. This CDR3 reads CSADRVGETQYF. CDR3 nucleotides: TGCAGCGCGGACAGGGTTGGCGAGACCCAGTACTTC.

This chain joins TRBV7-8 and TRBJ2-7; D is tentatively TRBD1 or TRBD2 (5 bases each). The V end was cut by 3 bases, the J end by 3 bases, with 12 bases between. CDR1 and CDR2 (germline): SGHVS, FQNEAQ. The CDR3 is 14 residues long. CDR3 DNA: TGTGCCAGCAGCTTCCGGGACGGGAACTACGAGCAGTACTTC. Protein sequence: CASSFRDGNYEQYF.

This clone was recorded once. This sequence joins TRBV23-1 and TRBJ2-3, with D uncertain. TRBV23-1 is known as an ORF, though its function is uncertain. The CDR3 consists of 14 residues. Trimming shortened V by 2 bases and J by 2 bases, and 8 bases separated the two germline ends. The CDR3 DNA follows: TGCGCCAGCAGTCAAGACATAATCACAGATACGCAGTATTTT. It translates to CASSQDIITDTQYF.

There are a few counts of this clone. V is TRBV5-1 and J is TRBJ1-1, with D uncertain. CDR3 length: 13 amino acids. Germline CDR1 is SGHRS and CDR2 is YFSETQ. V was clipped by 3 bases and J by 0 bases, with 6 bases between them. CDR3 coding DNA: TGCGCCAGCAGCTCCGGGATGAACACTGAAGCTTTCTTT. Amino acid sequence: CASSSGMNTEAFF.

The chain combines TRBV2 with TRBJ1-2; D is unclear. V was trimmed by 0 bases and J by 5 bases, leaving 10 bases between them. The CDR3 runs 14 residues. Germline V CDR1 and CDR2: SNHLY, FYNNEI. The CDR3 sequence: CASSEARTSYGYTF. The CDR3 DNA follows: TGTGCCAGCAGTGAAGCGCGGACTTCGTATGGCTACACCTTC.

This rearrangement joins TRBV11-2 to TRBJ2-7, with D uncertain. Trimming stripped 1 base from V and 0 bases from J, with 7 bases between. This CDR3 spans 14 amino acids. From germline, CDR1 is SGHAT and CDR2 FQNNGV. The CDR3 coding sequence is TGTGCCAGCAGCTTAGCCCCAGGCTCCTACGAGCAGTACTTC. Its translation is CASSLAPGSYEQYF.

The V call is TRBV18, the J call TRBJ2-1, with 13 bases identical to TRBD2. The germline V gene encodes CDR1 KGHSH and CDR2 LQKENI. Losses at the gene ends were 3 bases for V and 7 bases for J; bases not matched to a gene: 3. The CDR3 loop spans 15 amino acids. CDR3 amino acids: CASSPGLAGENEQFF. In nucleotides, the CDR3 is TGTGCCAGCTCACCCGGACTAGCGGGGGAAAATGAGCAGTTCTTC.

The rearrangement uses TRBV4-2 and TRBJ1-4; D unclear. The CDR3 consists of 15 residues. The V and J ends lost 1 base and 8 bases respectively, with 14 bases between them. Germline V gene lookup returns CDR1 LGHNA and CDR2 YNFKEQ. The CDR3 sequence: CASSQAEGVREKLFF. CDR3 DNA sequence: TGTGCCAGCAGCCAAGCTGAGGGAGTTAGGGAAAAACTGTTTTTT.

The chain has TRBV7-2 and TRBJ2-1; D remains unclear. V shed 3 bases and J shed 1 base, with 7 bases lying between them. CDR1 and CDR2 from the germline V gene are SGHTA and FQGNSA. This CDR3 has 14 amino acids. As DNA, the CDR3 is TGTGCCAGCAGCTTTTTTACGTCCTACAATGAGCAGTTCTTC. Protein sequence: CASSFFTSYNEQFF. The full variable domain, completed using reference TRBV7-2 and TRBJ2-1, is GAGVSQSPSNKVTEKGKDVELRCDPISGHTALYWYRQSLGQGLEFLIYFQGNSAPDKSGLPSDRFSAERTGGSVSTLTIQRTQQEDSAVYLCASSFFTSYNEQFFGPGTRLTVL.